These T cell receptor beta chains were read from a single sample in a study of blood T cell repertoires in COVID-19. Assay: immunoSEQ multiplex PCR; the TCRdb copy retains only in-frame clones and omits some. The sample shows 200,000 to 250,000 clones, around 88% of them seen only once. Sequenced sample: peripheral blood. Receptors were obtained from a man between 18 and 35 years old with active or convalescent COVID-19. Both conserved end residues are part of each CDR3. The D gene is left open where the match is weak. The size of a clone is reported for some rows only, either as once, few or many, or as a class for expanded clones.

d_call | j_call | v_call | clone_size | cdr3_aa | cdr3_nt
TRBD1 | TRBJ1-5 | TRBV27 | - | CASSARTGGIVSNQPQHF | TGTGCCAGCAGTGCGCGGACAGGGGGAATAGTAAGCAATCAGCCCCAGCATTTT
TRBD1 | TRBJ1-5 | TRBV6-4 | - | CASSTVQGVGPQHF | TGTGCCAGCAGTACCGTACAGGGGGTCGGGCCCCAGCATTTT
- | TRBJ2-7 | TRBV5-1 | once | CASSSEDSSYEQYF | TGCGCCAGCAGCTCCGAAGACAGTTCCTACGAGCAGTACTTC
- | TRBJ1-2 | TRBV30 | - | CAWSATGLLNYGYTF | TGTGCCTGGAGTGCCACGGGACTCCTTAACTATGGCTACACCTTC
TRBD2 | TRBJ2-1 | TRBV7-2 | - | CASSAGTSGRQFF | TGTGCCAGCAGCGCCGGGACTAGCGGGAGACAGTTCTTC
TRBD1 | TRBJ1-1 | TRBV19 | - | CASSIDSWTGGNTEAFF | TGTGCCAGTAGTATAGACTCATGGACAGGGGGGAACACTGAAGCTTTCTTT
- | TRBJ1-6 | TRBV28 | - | CASRGGNSPLHF | TGTGCCAGCAGGGGAGGTAATTCACCCCTCCACTTT
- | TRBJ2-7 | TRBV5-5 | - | CASSLVYEQYF | TGTGCCAGCAGCTTGGTGTATGAGCAGTACTTC
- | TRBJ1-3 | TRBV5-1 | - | CASSLPRTGGNTIYF | TGCGCCAGCAGCTTGCCCCGGACTGGGGGAAACACCATATATTTT
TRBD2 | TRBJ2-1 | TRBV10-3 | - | CAISGTSGRNNEQFF | TGTGCCATCAGCGGGACTAGCGGGAGGAACAATGAGCAGTTCTTC
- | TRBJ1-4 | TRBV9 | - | CASSVAAGANEKLFF | TGTGCCAGCAGCGTAGCCGCGGGCGCTAATGAAAAACTGTTTTTT
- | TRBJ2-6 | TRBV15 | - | CATSTVSSGANVLTF | TGTGCCACCAGCACCGTGAGCTCTGGGGCCAACGTCCTGACTTTC
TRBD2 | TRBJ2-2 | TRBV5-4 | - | CASSWGTSPGELFF | TGTGCCAGCAGCTGGGGGACTAGCCCCGGGGAGCTGTTTTTT
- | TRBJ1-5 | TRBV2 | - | CASSAGQGREQPQHF | TGTGCCAGCAGTGCTGGGCAGGGGAGGGAACAGCCCCAGCATTTT
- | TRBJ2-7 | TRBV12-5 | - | CASGLSQGYEQYF | TGTGCTAGTGGTTTGTCCCAGGGGTACGAGCAGTACTTC
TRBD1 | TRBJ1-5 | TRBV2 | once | CASSEGQLYQPQHF | TGTGCCAGCAGTGAGGGACAGCTTTATCAGCCCCAGCATTTT
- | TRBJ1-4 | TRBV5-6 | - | CASSLRGSNEKLFF | TGTGCCAGCAGCTTGCGGGGATCTAATGAAAAACTGTTTTTT
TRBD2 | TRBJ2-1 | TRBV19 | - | CASSRPGGGRAYEQFF | TGTGCCAGTAGTAGGCCGGGGGGCGGGAGGGCCTATGAGCAGTTCTTC
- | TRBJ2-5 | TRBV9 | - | CASSPRGHRETQYF | TGTGCCAGCAGCCCCCGGGGACATAGAGAGACCCAGTACTTC
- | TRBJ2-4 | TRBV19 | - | CASSIAPSNIQYF | TGTGCCAGTAGTATAGCCCCCTCAAACATTCAGTACTTC
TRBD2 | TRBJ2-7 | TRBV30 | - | CAWSDGRADEQYF | TGTGCCTGGAGTGACGGGAGGGCCGACGAGCAGTACTTC
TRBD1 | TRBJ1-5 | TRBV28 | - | CASSLIPGQGNNQPQHF | TGTGCCAGCAGCCTTATACCGGGACAGGGAAACAATCAGCCCCAGCATTTT
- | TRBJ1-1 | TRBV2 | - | CASTKSVVTEAFF | TGTGCCAGCACGAAATCGGTGGTCACTGAAGCTTTCTTT
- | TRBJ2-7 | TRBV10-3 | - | CAISESAGRAYEQYF | TGTGCCATCAGTGAGTCCGCAGGGCGCGCCTACGAGCAGTACTTC
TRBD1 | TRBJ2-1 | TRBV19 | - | CASSTTGGWAEQFF | TGTGCCAGTAGTACCACAGGGGGATGGGCTGAGCAGTTCTTC
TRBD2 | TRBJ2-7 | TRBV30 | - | CAWSPSGNFHEQYF | TGTGCCTGGAGCCCCAGCGGGAACTTTCACGAGCAGTACTTC
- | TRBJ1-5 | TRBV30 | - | CAWMTRGRNQPQHF | TGTGCCTGGATGACCAGGGGAAGAAATCAGCCCCAGCATTTT
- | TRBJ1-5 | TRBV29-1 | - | CSVQTVPSQPQHF | TGCAGCGTCCAGACAGTACCGAGTCAGCCCCAGCATTTT
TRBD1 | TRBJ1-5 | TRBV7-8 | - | CASSARQGRNQPQHF | TGTGCCAGCAGCGCCCGACAGGGTCGGAATCAGCCCCAGCATTTT
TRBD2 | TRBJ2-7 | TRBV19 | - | CASSETSGSSYEQYF | TGTGCCAGTAGCGAAACTAGCGGGAGTTCCTACGAGCAGTACTTC
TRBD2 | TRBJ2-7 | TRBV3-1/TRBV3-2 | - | CASSQTGGGEQYF | TGTGCCAGCAGCCAAACGGGAGGAGGAGAGCAGTACTTC
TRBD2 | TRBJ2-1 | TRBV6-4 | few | CASSELAQNNEQFF | TGTGCCAGCAGTGAACTAGCGCAGAACAATGAGCAGTTCTTC
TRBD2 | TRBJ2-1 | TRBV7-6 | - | CASSLGASGSKDGEQFF | TGTGCCAGCAGCTTAGGGGCTAGCGGGAGTAAGGACGGTGAGCAGTTCTTC
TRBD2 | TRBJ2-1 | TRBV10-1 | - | CASSKAGGYNEQFF | TGCGCCAGCAGTAAAGCGGGAGGATACAATGAGCAGTTCTTC
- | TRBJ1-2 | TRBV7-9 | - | CAIPRVEGRGYTF | TGTGCCATTCCCAGGGTCGAAGGCCGTGGCTACACCTTC
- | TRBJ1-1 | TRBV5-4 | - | CASSAHTENTEAFF | TGTGCCAGCAGCGCGCACACAGAGAACACTGAAGCTTTCTTT
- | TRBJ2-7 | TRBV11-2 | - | CASSLVRGVTYEQYF | TGTGCCAGCAGCTTAGTTCGCGGGGTGACCTACGAGCAGTACTTC
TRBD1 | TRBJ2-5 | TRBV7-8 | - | CASSLGTGLGETQYF | TGTGCCAGCAGCCTAGGGACAGGGTTGGGGGAGACCCAGTACTTC
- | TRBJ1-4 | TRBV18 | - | CASSPNRVANEKLFF | TGTGCCAGCTCACCGAACAGGGTTGCTAATGAAAAACTGTTTTTT
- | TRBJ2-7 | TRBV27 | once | CASSFTGTYEQYF | TGTGCCAGCAGTTTTACGGGTACCTACGAGCAGTACTTC
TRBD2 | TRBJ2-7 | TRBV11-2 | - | CASSLDLASGFVSEQYF | TGTGCCAGCAGCTTAGATCTGGCTAGCGGGTTCGTTAGCGAGCAGTACTTC
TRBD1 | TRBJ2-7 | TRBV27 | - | CASSLLSGQGVGYEQYF | TGTGCCAGCAGTCTACTCTCGGGACAGGGCGTCGGCTACGAGCAGTACTTC